This entry concerns a single T cell receptor (beta chain). What it binds is not known. Molecular-barcoded quantitative 5'-RACE produced these TCR beta libraries. TCRdb independently ran MiXCR on the 5' RACE reads; one entry per CDR3 protein. Counted here are about 140,000 distinct CDR3 sequences, roughly 8% occurring once; the ten biggest clones make up 7.3%. The data were taken from a study of CD8 T cells in ankylosing spondylitis. Study-wide points: There was a TCR beta motif, made of fewer than 10 highly homologous variants, that appeared characteristic of ankylosing spondylitis blood. Earlier reports found some motif variants in synovial fluid and blood in reactive arthritis. Disease-associated clones were reportedly significantly overrepresented in matched ankylosing spondylitis synovial fluid.

Trimming pared 6 bases from V and 6 bases from J, leaving 14 bases between. Germline lookup yields CDR1 SEHNR and CDR2 FQNEAQ (reference sequence). This CDR3 is built from 13 residues. V gene TRBV7-9 combines with J gene TRBJ1-1; no firm D call. This receptor was obtained from a male donor with ankylosing spondylitis. The sample taken for sequencing was synovial fluid, either unsorted or a sorted T cell fraction (not recorded which). The CDR3 nucleotides read TGTGCCAGCAGACTATTCCTTTCTGCTGAAGCTTTCTTT. Translated, it gives CASRLFLSAEAFF.